This TCR beta chain was recorded in a study of blood T cell repertoires in COVID-19. Original methodology: From reference gene primer amplification, estimates of nucleated cell counts were derived. Assay: immunoSEQ multiplex PCR; the TCRdb copy retains only in-frame clones and omits some. V, J and clone size reflect that table, while D and trimming were determined from the DNA. The sample contains roughly 180,000 clones, less than 85% of which appear only once. Unmatched junction bases numbered 13, after V lost 6 bases and J lost 7 bases. CDR1 and CDR2 from the germline V gene are MDHEN and SYDVKM. This CDR3 comprises 16 residues.

The origin of this receptor is a woman aged 60 to 75 with COVID-19, enrolled during active disease. The chain employs TRBV28 and TRBJ2-1, with 9 bases matching TRBD2. Material for sequencing was peripheral blood. The CDR3 DNA reads as TGTGCCAGCAGCTTCCACCAAGGGCTAGCGGGAAATGAGCAGTTCTTC. This sequence encodes CASSFHQGLAGNEQFF.